The 15 T cell receptor beta chains below all came from one sample that was sequenced in a study of PD-1 blockade in classical Hodgkin lymphoma. Clones were read by immunoSEQ multiplex PCR, and TCRdb kept only the in-frame ones, dropping some. The sample records around 66,000 clones, 85% to 90% being singletons. Relapse was seen in all patients after autologous stem cell transplantation, and brentuximab vedotin exposure was variable. The starting material was peripheral blood mononuclear cells (PBMCs), obtained at baseline. The receptors derive from a human donor with classical Hodgkin lymphoma.

This chain links TRBV18 with TRBJ1-5; possibly TRBD1 for D (5 bases). Trimming shortened V by 2 bases and J by 0 bases, and 11 bases separated the two germline ends. Germline-derived CDR1 and CDR2 are KGHSH and LQKENI. This CDR3 comprises 16 residues. The CDR3 coding sequence is TGTGCCAGCTCACCATCGACAGCAAATAGCAATCAGCCCCAGCATTTT. Its protein is CASSPSTANSNQPQHF.

This sequence joins TRBV14 and TRBJ2-2, with TRBD1 as a possible D gene (5 bases). Germline V gene lookup returns CDR1 SGHDN and CDR2 FVKESK. The V end lost 4 bases, the J end lost 6 bases, and 9 bases lay between the germline ends. The CDR3 spans 13 residues. CDR3 in amino acids: CASSPGIPGELFF. The CDR3, as DNA: TGTGCCAGCAGCCCAGGGATTCCCGGGGAGCTGTTTTTT.

The CDR3 bases are TGCGCCAGCAGTGAATCGCTAGCGGGCTCCTACGAGCAGTACTTC. Translation: CASSESLAGSYEQYF. The V call is TRBV10-1, the J call TRBJ2-7, with 8 nucleotides matching TRBD2. The V and J ends lost 3 bases and 0 bases, in that order; junction bases with no gene match: 4. The V gene's germline CDR1 is WNHNN and CDR2 SYGVQD (reference sequence). CDR3 length: 15 residues.

CDR3 amino acids: CASSFSSGGGDGYTF. CDR3 bases: TGTGCCAGCAGTTTTTCATCCGGGGGCGGTGATGGCTACACCTTC. The chain links TRBV28 to TRBJ1-2; perhaps TRBD1 as D (6 bases). The CDR3 contains 15 residues. The V end was cut by 3 bases, the J end by 6 bases, with 17 bases between. Germline V gene sequence: CDR1 MDHEN, CDR2 SYDVKM.

This clone has a handful of counts. The chain has TRBV7-8 and TRBJ2-2; no clear D gene. V gave up 8 bases and J gave up 6 bases, with 4 bases separating them. In germline, CDR1 is SGHVS, CDR2 FQNEAQ. This CDR3 is 10 amino acids long. CDR3 sequence: CASGSGELFF. The CDR3 DNA follows: TGTGCCAGCGGTTCCGGGGAGCTGTTTTTT.

This rearrangement joins TRBV4-2 to TRBJ1-6; a possible D gene is TRBD1 (5 bases). The CDR3 has 15 residues. CDR1 LGHNA and CDR2 YNFKEQ come from the germline V gene. Trimming took off 0 bases at V and 10 bases at J, with 13 bases between the two ends. The CDR3 DNA sequence: TGTGCCAGCAGCCAAGATATCGGGACCACCTCACCCCTCCACTTT. It is translated as CASSQDIGTTSPLHF.

V gene TRBV19 combines with J gene TRBJ1-1; no definite D call. Germline V lookup: CDR1 LNHDA, CDR2 SQIVND (reference sequence). The ends were cut back, 7 bases at V and 1 base at J, with 13 bases in the middle. The CDR3 has 14 residues. The CDR3 loop reads CASTELRANTEAFF. Written as DNA, the CDR3 is TGTGCCAGTACCGAACTGAGGGCGAACACTGAAGCTTTCTTT.

The J gene is TRBJ2-1, the V gene TRBV11-2; no reliable D call. The germline gives CDR1 SGHAT, CDR2 FQNNGV. The CDR3 consists of 12 residues. V was pared by 1 base and J by 10 bases, with 8 bases between. The CDR3 region is CASSLGLDEQFF. CDR3 DNA: TGTGCCAGCAGCTTAGGTCTAGACGAGCAGTTCTTC. Using reference TRBV11-2 and TRBJ2-1 for the parts outside the CDR3, the full variable domain is EAGVAQSPRYKIIEKRQSVAFWCNPISGHATLYWYQQILGQGPKLLIQFQNNGVVDDSQLPKDRFSAERLKGVDSTLKIQPAKLEDSAVYLCASSLGLDEQFFGPGTRLTVL.

This chain joins TRBV6-6 and TRBJ2-5; unclear D gene. Trimming stripped 9 bases from V and 1 base from J, with 12 bases between. The germline V gene encodes CDR1 MNHNY and CDR2 SVGAGI (reference sequence). This CDR3 has 13 residues. CDR3 bases: TGTGCCAGGTTGGTACACGTCCAAGAGACCCAGTACTTC. It specifies CARLVHVQETQYF.

The chain has TRBV7-6 and TRBJ2-1; D unclear. The V end was cut by 4 bases, the J end by 9 bases, with 13 bases between. This CDR3 comprises 13 residues. The germline V gene has CDR1 SGHVS and CDR2 FNYEAQ. The CDR3 DNA follows: TGTGCCAGCAGCTCCACCCGAGTGGGTGAGCAGTTCTTC. It translates to CASSSTRVGEQFF.

This clone was recorded a few times. The rearrangement joins TRBV5-1 to TRBJ1-2, with a tentative D call TRBD1 (5 bases). The CDR3 totals 14 residues. From germline, CDR1 is SGHRS and CDR2 YFSETQ. V lost 5 bases, J lost 5 bases, and 16 bases lay in between. CDR3 amino acids: CASSNEDEGYGYTF. The CDR3 region has the DNA TGCGCCAGCAGTAACGAGGATGAGGGGTATGGCTACACCTTC.

The gene calls are TRBV5-1 and TRBJ2-5; 8 nucleotides match TRBD2. The germline V gene encodes CDR1 SGHRS and CDR2 YFSETQ. Losses at the gene ends were 6 bases for V and 2 bases for J; bases not matched to a gene: 3. The CDR3 is 13 amino acids. The CDR3 bases are TGCGCCAGCAATCGGGGGGGTCAAGAGACCCAGTACTTC. It translates to CASNRGGQETQYF. Full variable domain (missing parts from reference TRBV5-1 and TRBJ2-5): KAGVTQTPRYLIKTRGQQVTLSCSPISGHRSVSWYQQTPGQGLQFLFEYFSETQRNKGNFPGRFSGRQFSNSRSEMNVSTLELGDSALYLCASNRGGQETQYFGPGTRLLVL.

This chain uses TRBV5-6 with TRBJ2-7; 7 bases line up with TRBD2. The CDR3 is 12 residues long. With 0 bases clipped from V and 6 bases from J, the junction kept 0 bases outside the gene matches. CDR1 and CDR2 (germline): SGHDT, YYEEEE. CDR3 sequence (DNA): TGTGCCAGCAGCTTGGGCGGGGGCGAGCAGTACTTC. Translation gives CASSLGGGEQYF.

The V call is TRBV2, the J call TRBJ2-6; D is unclear. Trimming took off 8 bases at V and 1 base at J, with 18 bases between the two ends. This CDR3 region has 17 residues. Germline V gene data show CDR1 as SNHLY and CDR2 as FYNNEI. CDR3: CASSSTRDGSGANVLTF. The CDR3 nucleotides are TGTGCCAGCTCTTCGACCCGTGATGGGTCTGGGGCCAACGTCCTGACTTTC.

Only a few counts were recorded for this clone. The gene calls are TRBV7-6 and TRBJ1-5, with no clear D. The V and J ends lost 1 base and 0 bases respectively, with 1 base between them. The CDR3 totals 13 residues. Germline CDR1 reads SGHVS; CDR2 reads FNYEAQ. This CDR3 reads CASSLDSNQPQHF. The CDR3 region has the DNA TGTGCCAGCAGCTTAGATAGCAATCAGCCCCAGCATTTT.